This TCR beta chain appears in the sequencing data of a study of cytomegalovirus exposure and HLA in healthy donors. In nominal health when sampled, donors likely had unrecorded immune exposures nonetheless. The V and J ends lost 2 bases and 4 bases respectively, with 10 bases between them. Looked up from germline, CDR1 is SGHNT and CDR2 is YYREEE (reference sequence). The CDR3 is 15 residues long. Broader study findings: TCR beta sequences reportedly predicted most subjects' HLA-A and HLA-B alleles accurately. V- and J-gene trimming of TCR beta was linked (in a later analysis) to a missense DCLRE1C variant.

The PCR used 60 Vbeta and 13 Jbeta primers. The protocol was immunoSEQ multiplex PCR, while the TCRdb copy is restricted to in-frame clones and leaves out a portion. The table lists about 96,000 clones. Concerning this clone: Its antigen remains unidentified.

The sequence was obtained from a woman aged 25 to 39 in good health and CMV-seronegative. The V and J genes are TRBV5-4 and TRBJ1-6; D remains ambiguous. The sample consisted of PBMCs. CDR3 DNA sequence: TGTGCCAGCAGCTTTTTAGCTAATTATAATTCACCCCTCCACTTT. This gives the protein CASSFLANYNSPLHF.